Presented here are 32 T cell receptor beta chains from one specimen sequenced in a study of T cells after somatic rescue of genetic block (dated by TCRdb to the early 2020s). The library relied on the immunoSEQ multiplex PCR assay. TCRdb mirrors the immuneACCESS table, restricted to in-frame sequences. Some clones are absent from its copies; in checked studies, under half trace to an unresolved V gene, and the reason for the others is unknown. Within this sample are under 150,000 clones, with 85% to 95% of them counted one time only. The ten largest clones add up to roughly 1.5% of the sample. Sequenced input: peripheral blood mononuclear cells (PBMCs). Every receptor here comes from a woman aged 18-35 years.

The table lists this clone with a count of one. The chain couples TRBV4-3 to TRBJ2-1; D gene ambiguous. Germline lookup yields CDR1 LGHNA and CDR2 YSLEER. The CDR3 covers 17 residues. Between the trimmed V and J ends, which lost 0 bases and 0 bases, there was a span of 12 bases. CDR3 coding DNA: TGCGCCAGCAGCCAAGATAGTCTGGATGGCTCCTACAATGAGCAGTTCTTC. Translating gives CASSQDSLDGSYNEQFF.

The rearrangement links TRBV2 to TRBJ1-2; D not certain. V lost 10 bases to trimming and J lost 8 bases, with 14 bases between them. Germline V gene data show CDR1 as SNHLY and CDR2 as FYNNEI. The length of the CDR3 is 11 residues. CDR3 protein: CANSDTQGYTF. CDR3 nucleotide sequence: TGTGCCAATTCCGACACACAGGGCTACACCTTC. Full variable domain (missing parts from reference TRBV2 and TRBJ1-2): EPEVTQTPSHQVTQMGQEVILRCVPISNHLYFYWYRQILGQKVEFLVSFYNNEISEKSEIFDDQFSVERPDGSNFTLKIRSTKLEDSAMYFCANSDTQGYTFGSGTRLTVV.

This clone was observed a few times. The chain couples TRBV7-2 to TRBJ1-2; TRBD1 matches at 8 bases. V shed 5 bases and J 4 bases; nucleotides not matched to a gene: 3. In germline, CDR1 is SGHTA, CDR2 FQGNSA. This CDR3 spans 13 amino acids. CDR3 sequence (DNA): TGTGCCAGCAGCCTAGGGACAGGCTATGGCTACACCTTC. Residues: CASSLGTGYGYTF.

The chain has TRBV5-1 and TRBJ1-5, with D unresolved. CDR1 and CDR2 (germline): SGHRS, YFSETQ. Between the trimmed V and J ends, which lost 0 bases and 7 bases, there was a span of 14 bases. The CDR3 consists of 15 residues. The CDR3 protein is CASSLGAEGNQPQHF. DNA of the CDR3: TGCGCCAGCAGCTTGGGGGCCGAAGGGAACCAGCCCCAGCATTTT.

The rearrangement uses TRBV7-3 and TRBJ2-7; D tentatively fits TRBD1 or TRBD2 (5 bases each). The germline V and J ends were trimmed by 2 bases and 7 bases, with 15 bases remaining between them. The germline gives CDR1 SGHTA, CDR2 FQGTGA. The CDR3 is 14 amino acids. CDR3 DNA: TGTGCCAGCAGCTTACGAGGGGCCGCGTCGGAGCAGTACTTC. Encoded protein: CASSLRGAASEQYF.

The table lists this clone with a few counts. The rearrangement links TRBV30 to TRBJ1-4; weak D call: TRBD1 (6 bases). Germline V lookup: CDR1 GTSNPN, CDR2 SVGIG (reference sequence). V shed 3 bases and J shed 7 bases, with 15 bases lying between them. The CDR3 length is 14 residues. The CDR3 here is CAWRKQGGSEKLFF. In DNA form, the CDR3 reads TGTGCCTGGAGGAAACAGGGTGGCAGTGAAAAACTGTTTTTT.

The chain carries TRBV11-2 and TRBJ1-1, with D uncertain. The CDR3 runs to 15 residues. The ends were cut back, 0 bases at V and 1 base at J, with 9 bases in the middle. Germline CDR1 SGHAT, CDR2 FQNNGV. The CDR3 sequence: CASSLEGPANTEAFF. The CDR3 bases are TGTGCCAGCAGCTTAGAAGGGCCAGCGAACACTGAAGCTTTCTTT.

The chain recombines TRBV6-6 with TRBJ2-7; TRBD1 agrees at 8 bases. The CDR3 spans 12 residues. Germline values: CDR1 MNHNY, CDR2 SVGAGI (reference sequence). Trimming at V came to 6 bases and at J to 3 bases, leaving 1 base not matched to a gene. CDR3 bases: TGTGCCAGCAGCGGACAGGGCTACGAGCAGTACTTC. Its protein product is CASSGQGYEQYF.

The chain couples TRBV6-4 to TRBJ2-3; TRBD1 matches at 9 bases. After removal of 5 bases from V and 0 bases from J, the junction contained 3 bases not matched to a gene. Germline V CDR1 and CDR2: MRHNA, SNTAGT. The length of the CDR3 is 15 residues. In DNA, the CDR3 is TGTGCCAGCAGTCCCGGACAGGGGAGCACAGATACGCAGTATTTT. This codes for CASSPGQGSTDTQYF.

The rearrangement joins TRBV14 to TRBJ2-2; a weak D match, TRBD2 (6 bases). This CDR3 is 17 amino acids long. V was clipped by 1 base and J by 8 bases, with 20 bases between them. Germline loops: CDR1 SGHDN, CDR2 FVKESK. CDR3 DNA sequence: TGTGCCAGCAGCCAAGGCCCTTCACTACTAGCTCGGGGGGAGCTGTTTTTT. This sequence encodes CASSQGPSLLARGELFF.

The J gene is TRBJ1-5, the V gene TRBV6-1; 9 bases line up with TRBD1. The germline gives CDR1 MNHNS, CDR2 SASEGT. J gave up 1 base and V 0 bases, and 10 bases lay outside the gene matches. The CDR3 runs to 19 residues. CDR3 residues: CASSEARQGDLGSNQPQHF. In DNA form, the CDR3 reads TGTGCCAGCAGTGAAGCACGACAGGGGGATCTGGGAAGCAATCAGCCCCAGCATTTT.

The CDR3 sequence: CAISPGQGSLDTQYF. The CDR3 region has the DNA TGTGCCATCAGTCCGGGACAGGGTTCTTTGGATACGCAGTATTTT. The V and J genes are TRBV10-3 and TRBJ2-3; 9 bases line up with TRBD1. V lost 5 bases, J lost 6 bases, and 9 bases stayed unmatched. In germline, CDR1 is ENHRY, CDR2 SYGVKD. The CDR3 has 15 residues.

The chain has TRBV5-6 and TRBJ2-7, with D perhaps TRBD1 (6 bases). The ends were cut back, 2 bases at V and 2 bases at J, with 14 bases in the middle. CDR3 length: 15 amino acids. Per germline, CDR1 SGHDT and CDR2 YYEEEE. Here the CDR3 reads CASSLRSGAAYEQYF. DNA for the CDR3: TGTGCCAGCAGCTTAAGGTCAGGGGCGGCCTACGAGCAGTACTTC.

This clone was recorded once. The chain recombines TRBV28 with TRBJ1-6; D is ambiguous. The CDR3 extends over 14 amino acids. The germline CDR1 and CDR2 sequences are MDHEN and SYDVKM. V lost 6 bases to trimming and J lost 0 bases, with 6 bases between them. The CDR3 sequence is CASSSTSYNSPLHF. CDR3 coding DNA: TGTGCCAGCAGCTCCACCTCCTATAATTCACCCCTCCACTTT.

V is TRBV30 and J is TRBJ2-5; 8 bases are shared with TRBD1. J was trimmed by 5 bases and V by 2 bases; bases with no gene match: 10. The CDR3 contains 15 residues. From germline, CDR1 is GTSNPN and CDR2 SVGIG (reference sequence). The CDR3 is CAWSFRRGQWETQYF. The CDR3 nucleotides are TGTGCCTGGAGTTTCCGCAGGGGGCAGTGGGAGACCCAGTACTTC.

The CDR3, as DNA: TGCGCCAGCACCGCGACAGGCATGAACACTGAAGCTTTCTTT. It specifies CASTATGMNTEAFF. The rearrangement uses TRBV5-1 and TRBJ1-1, with a weak D call TRBD1 (6 bases). The V end was cut by 6 bases, the J end by 0 bases, with 12 bases between. Germline V gene data show CDR1 as SGHRS and CDR2 as YFSETQ. This CDR3 is built from 14 residues.

The chain is built from TRBV4-1 and TRBJ2-7; D possibly matches TRBD1 or TRBD2 (5 bases each). Deletions cut 5 bases from V and 2 bases from J, with 7 bases between. The germline CDR1 and CDR2 sequences are MGHRA and YSYEKL. The CDR3 runs 12 residues. As DNA, the CDR3 is TGCGCCAGCAGCGAGGGGACCTACGAGCAGTACTTC. Residues: CASSEGTYEQYF.

The CDR3 region has the DNA TGCAGCGTTCTGTGGGTCACAGATACGCAGTATTTT. Translated: CSVLWVTDTQYF. V is TRBV29-1 and J is TRBJ2-3; D not resolved. There are 12 residues in the CDR3. V lost 5 bases and J 2 bases, leaving 8 bases between the germline ends. The germline CDR1 and CDR2 sequences are SQVTM and ANQGSEA.

As to this clone: A read error may account for a junction end that differs from germline. CDR3 in amino acids: CASSNRVGGTEAFF. The CDR3 bases are TGTGCCAGCAGTAACAGGGTCGGAGGCACTGAAGCTTTCTTT. The chain joins TRBV19 to TRBJ1-1; D may be TRBD1 (6 bases). The germline V gene encodes CDR1 LNHDA and CDR2 SQIVND (reference sequence). The CDR3 totals 14 residues.

CDR3 loop: CASNPGQQNQPQHF. As DNA, the CDR3 is TGTGCCAGCAACCCGGGACAGCAAAATCAGCCCCAGCATTTT. V is TRBV6-6 and J is TRBJ1-5; TRBD1 agrees at 7 bases. This CDR3 comprises 14 residues. CDR1 is MNHNY and CDR2 is SVGAGI in the germline V gene (reference sequence). Trimming cost V 7 bases and J 4 bases; bases outside gene matches: 7.

This sequence joins TRBV10-2 and TRBJ2-5; 15 nucleotides align to TRBD2. CDR1 WSHSY and CDR2 SAAADI come from the germline V gene. Unmatched junction bases numbered 6, after V lost 3 bases and J lost 4 bases. The length of the CDR3 is 17 residues. Here the CDR3 reads CASSDGLAGGARETQYF. CDR3 DNA sequence: TGCGCCAGCAGTGATGGACTAGCGGGGGGGGCTCGAGAGACCCAGTACTTC.

The chain's CDR3 is CASSPLRGANRNEQFF. As DNA, the CDR3 is TGTGCCAGCAGCCCTCTACGGGGGGCGAACCGGAATGAGCAGTTCTTC. The rearrangement uses TRBV28 and TRBJ2-1; maybe TRBD2 (7 bases). The germline V gene has CDR1 MDHEN and CDR2 SYDVKM. The CDR3 is made up of 16 amino acids. Trimming pared 6 bases from V and 7 bases from J, leaving 22 bases between.

This chain links TRBV5-1 with TRBJ1-4; 8 nucleotides match TRBD1. Looked up from germline, CDR1 is SGHRS and CDR2 is YFSETQ. This CDR3 comprises 15 residues. With V trimmed by 4 bases and J by 4 bases, 6 bases remained unmatched. The CDR3 DNA follows: TGCGCCAGCAGCCCGGGACAGGCGGTTAATGAAAAACTGTTTTTT. Encoded protein: CASSPGQAVNEKLFF.

The J gene is TRBJ1-2, the V gene TRBV4-3; perhaps TRBD1 as D (6 bases). The CDR3 contains 15 residues. Germline-derived CDR1 and CDR2 are LGHNA and YSLEER. The V end lost 4 bases, the J end lost 8 bases, and 20 bases lay between the germline ends. The CDR3 DNA is TGCGCCAGCAGCCCCCAGAGTGGTACAGGGATGGGCTACACCTTC. This gives the protein CASSPQSGTGMGYTF.

The chain recombines TRBV13 with TRBJ1-6; TRBD1 is a possible D gene (6 bases). The CDR3 is made up of 15 amino acids. Trimming took 4 bases from V and 7 from J, leaving 14 bases between them. The germline V gene encodes CDR1 PRHDT and CDR2 FYEKMQ (reference sequence). For the CDR3, the DNA is TGTGCCAGCAGCTCCGATGGACAGCCAAATTCACCCCTCCACTTT. Its translation is CASSSDGQPNSPLHF.

The rearrangement links TRBV5-6 to TRBJ1-2; 10 nucleotides match TRBD1. This CDR3 is built from 14 residues. CDR1 and CDR2 (germline): SGHDT, YYEEEE. The J segment lost 6 bases and the V segment lost 4 bases, leaving 6 bases of the junction unmatched. Here the CDR3 reads CASSRIGQGDGYTF. Here the CDR3 DNA reads TGTGCCAGCAGCCGGATAGGACAGGGGGATGGCTACACCTTC.

The J gene is TRBJ2-5, the V gene TRBV9; D is possibly TRBD2 (6 bases). From germline, CDR1 is SGDLS and CDR2 YYNGEE. Trimming removed 0 bases from V and 7 bases from J, with 16 bases in between. The CDR3 totals 15 residues. CDR3 sequence: CASSVGNSGKGTQYF. The CDR3, as DNA: TGTGCCAGCAGCGTAGGAAATAGCGGCAAGGGGACCCAGTACTTC.

The rearrangement joins TRBV14 to TRBJ1-6; D may be TRBD1 (6 bases). The V and J ends lost 0 bases and 7 bases respectively, with 13 bases between them. This CDR3 spans 16 amino acids. The V gene's germline CDR1 is SGHDN and CDR2 FVKESK. DNA for the CDR3: TGTGCCAGCAGCCAAGAAGGGGGTATGAGGAATTCACCCCTCCACTTT. Protein sequence: CASSQEGGMRNSPLHF. Variable domain in full (rest from reference TRBV14 and TRBJ1-6): EAGVTQFPSHSVIEKGQTVTLRCDPISGHDNLYWYRRVMGKEIKFLLHFVKESKQDESGMPNNRFLAERTGGTYSTLKVQPAELEDSGVYFCASSQEGGMRNSPLHFGNGTRLTVT.

The rearrangement joins TRBV7-3 to TRBJ1-6, with D unresolved. The V gene lost 8 bases and the J gene lost 8 bases, with 16 bases spanning the gap. The germline V gene encodes CDR1 SGHTA and CDR2 FQGTGA. CDR3 length: 14 amino acids. DNA for the CDR3: TGTGCCAGCCCTCCCTGGAATGGGGATTCACCCCTCCACTTT. This gives the protein CASPPWNGDSPLHF.

The chain is built from TRBV19 and TRBJ1-1, with TRBD1 matching over 7 bases. This CDR3 is built from 17 residues. The germline V gene has CDR1 LNHDA and CDR2 SQIVND (reference sequence). V gave up 5 bases and J gave up 0 bases; unmatched junction bases: 12. DNA of the CDR3: TGTGCCAGTAGTCCCCGGACAGGCCCTTATTTGAACACTGAAGCTTTCTTT. Translated, it gives CASSPRTGPYLNTEAFF.

V and J are TRBV5-1 and TRBJ2-3, with 8 positions matching TRBD2. Germline CDR1 reads SGHRS; CDR2 reads YFSETQ. The CDR3 loop spans 15 amino acids. V gave up 7 bases and J gave up 3 bases; unmatched junction bases: 10. The CDR3 protein is CASSRGGGVTDTQYF. CDR3 nucleotides: TGCGCCAGCTCCCGGGGGGGCGGGGTGACAGATACGCAGTATTTT.

The rearrangement links TRBV9 to TRBJ2-2; the D is unclear. CDR1 is SGDLS and CDR2 is YYNGEE in the germline V gene. The CDR3 extends over 12 amino acids. Trimming removed 3 bases from V and 6 bases from J, with 6 bases in between. The CDR3, as DNA: TGTGCCAGCAGCGCCTTGGCCGGGGAGCTGTTTTTT. Protein: CASSALAGELFF. Full variable domain (outside the CDR3, taken from reference TRBV9 and TRBJ2-2): DSGVTQTPKHLITATGQRVTLRCSPRSGDLSVYWYQQSLDQGLQFLIQYYNGEERAKGNILERFSAQQFPDLHSELNLSSLELGDSALYFCASSALAGELFFGEGSRLTVL.